These T cell receptor beta chains were read from a single sample in a study of regulatory T cells in long-lasting Graves disease. Via MiXCR, TCRdb re-called the multiplex PCR reads, giving one row per CDR3 protein. The sample shows some 500,000 distinct CDR3 sequences, 15% to 20% of them seen only once. This sample also appeared in a second study, on T cells in Graves' hyperthyroidism and ophthalmopathy.

Sample: peripheral blood mononuclear cells (PBMCs), taken at new diagnosis, from a patient treated with antithyroid drugs. The origin of the receptors is a woman aged 35 to 59 with Graves disease. CDR3s include the opening cysteine and the closing phenylalanine or tryptophan. The D gene is left open where the match is weak. Part of the rows lack a size; the others show once, few, many or a class for expanded clones.

V gene,clone size,J gene,D gene,CDR3 protein,CDR3 DNA
TRBV5-8,few,TRBJ1-2,TRBD1,CASSGPTGRFHGYTF,TGTGCCAGCAGCGGGCCGACAGGGAGATTCCATGGCTACACCTTC
TRBV9,few,TRBJ1-1,-,CASSPRTTFVNTEAFF,TGTGCCAGCAGCCCAAGAACAACCTTCGTGAACACTGAAGCTTTCTTT
TRBV7-9,-,TRBJ2-5,TRBD2,CASRLGSGGRETQYF,TGTGCCAGCAGGCTAGGCTCGGGGGGTCGGGAGACCCAGTACTTC
TRBV7-8,few,TRBJ2-7,TRBD2,CASSFRAGGTYEQYF,TGTGCCAGCAGCTTCCGAGCGGGGGGTACCTACGAGCAGTACTTC
TRBV18,few,TRBJ2-6,-,CASSPNGPGANVLTF,TGTGCCAGCTCACCGAACGGACCCGGGGCCAACGTCCTGACTTTC
TRBV11-2,many,TRBJ2-7,-,CASSFRASGEQYF,TGTGCCAGCAGCTTCCGAGCCTCGGGGGAGCAGTACTTC
TRBV18,-,TRBJ1-1,TRBD1,CASSLGQGARNTEAFF,TGTGCCAGCTCACTGGGACAGGGGGCGAGAAACACTGAAGCTTTCTTT
TRBV7-3,many,TRBJ2-3,TRBD2,CASSSRTSGDLDTQYF,TGTGCCAGCAGCTCCCGGACTAGCGGGGATTTAGATACGCAGTATTTT
TRBV28,many,TRBJ1-2,-,CASRAAWGGNYGYTF,TGTGCCAGCAGGGCGGCCTGGGGCGGAAACTATGGCTACACCTTC
TRBV16,few,TRBJ1-6,-,CASSRGGTLNSPLHF,TGTGCCAGCAGCCGAGGGGGAACCCTAAATTCACCCCTCCACTTT
TRBV7-3,many,TRBJ1-5,TRBD1,CASSFPGQGQPQHF,TGTGCCAGCAGCTTCCCGGGACAGGGTCAGCCCCAGCATTTT
TRBV11-2,many,TRBJ2-7,TRBD1,CASSPRDSKPYEQYF,TGTGCCAGCAGCCCCCGGGACAGCAAACCCTACGAGCAGTACTTC
TRBV18,many,TRBJ1-6,-,CASRRGNSPLHF,TGTGCCAGCCGACGAGGGAATTCACCCCTCCACTTT
TRBV18,many,TRBJ1-1,TRBD1,CASSPADRGTEAFF,TGTGCCAGCTCACCAGCCGACAGGGGCACTGAAGCTTTCTTT
TRBV5-1,few,TRBJ1-6,-,CASRIDNSPLHF,TGCGCCAGCAGAATCGATAATTCACCCCTCCACTTT
TRBV5-1,-,TRBJ2-3,-,CASSLALRGADTQYF,TGCGCCAGCAGCTTGGCCCTCAGGGGGGCAGATACGCAGTATTTT
TRBV6-9,-,TRBJ2-3,TRBD2,CASLPSGGAEDTQYF,TGTGCCAGCCTACCTAGCGGGGGGGCTGAAGATACGCAGTATTTT
TRBV4-1,few,TRBJ1-1,-,CASSQDSVYRNTEAFF,TGCGCCAGCAGCCAAGATTCAGTCTACAGGAACACTGAAGCTTTCTTT
TRBV29-1,-,TRBJ2-2,TRBD2,CSVEGLAGGPNTGELFF,TGCAGCGTTGAGGGACTAGCGGGGGGTCCGAACACCGGGGAGCTGTTTTTT
TRBV6-5,few,TRBJ2-3,TRBD2,CASSYSPGTSGTDTQYF,TGTGCCAGCAGTTACAGCCCCGGGACTAGCGGCACAGATACGCAGTATTTT
TRBV2,many,TRBJ1-1,-,CASTRENTEAFF,TGTGCCAGCACCAGGGAAAACACTGAAGCTTTCTTT
TRBV7-9,few,TRBJ1-2,TRBD1,CASSSIPGQGGGYGYTF,TGTGCCAGCAGCTCCATACCGGGACAGGGGGGTGGATATGGCTACACCTTC
TRBV19,-,TRBJ2-5,-,CASSIRIQETQYF,TGTGCCAGTAGTATCAGGATCCAAGAGACCCAGTACTTC
TRBV5-4,-,TRBJ2-5,-,CASSQASETQYF,TGTGCCAGCAGCCAGGCGTCGGAGACCCAGTACTTC
TRBV6-2/TRBV6-3,few,TRBJ1-4,-,CASSYSRQDFGEKLFF,TGTGCCAGCAGTTACTCCCGACAAGATTTTGGGGAAAAACTGTTTTTT
TRBV20-1,many,TRBJ2-3,-,CSARDRDPDTQYF,TGCAGTGCTAGAGATAGGGACCCAGATACGCAGTATTTT
TRBV6-1,few,TRBJ2-7,TRBD2,CASIYRTSGGTDSYEQYF,TGTGCCAGCATCTATAGGACTAGCGGGGGGACCGACTCCTACGAGCAGTACTTC
TRBV2,many,TRBJ1-2,TRBD1,CASTGQGGYGYTF,TGTGCCAGCACGGGACAGGGGGGCTATGGCTACACCTTC
TRBV6-1,many,TRBJ2-1,-,CASSSGSSYNEQFF,TGTGCCAGCTCCTCGGGGAGCTCCTACAATGAGCAGTTCTTC
TRBV13,many,TRBJ1-1,TRBD1,CASSLILTGSGTEAFF,TGTGCCAGCAGCTTAATCTTGACAGGGTCAGGCACTGAAGCTTTCTTT
TRBV12-3/TRBV12-4,many,TRBJ2-1,-,CASSADRNNEQFF,TGTGCCAGCAGCGCCGACAGAAACAATGAGCAGTTCTTC